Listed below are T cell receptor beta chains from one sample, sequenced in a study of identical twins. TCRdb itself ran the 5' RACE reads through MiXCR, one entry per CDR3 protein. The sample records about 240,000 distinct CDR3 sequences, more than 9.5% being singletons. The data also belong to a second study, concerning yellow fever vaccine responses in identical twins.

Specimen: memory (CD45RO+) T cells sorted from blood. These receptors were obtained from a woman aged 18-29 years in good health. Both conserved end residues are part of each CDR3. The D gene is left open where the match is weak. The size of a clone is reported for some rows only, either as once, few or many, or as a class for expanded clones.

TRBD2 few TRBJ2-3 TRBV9 TGTGCCAGCAGCGAGATGAGCGGGAGGAAGGGATTTAGCACAGATACGCAGTATTTT CASSEMSGRKGFSTDTQYF
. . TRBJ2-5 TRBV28 TGTGCCAGCAGTTTGCCCTGGGAGACCCAGTACTTC CASSLPWETQYF
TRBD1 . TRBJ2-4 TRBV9 TGTGCCAGCAGCGCCCAGGGGGCAAGTAGGGTGGGCATTCAGTACTTC CASSAQGASRVGIQYF
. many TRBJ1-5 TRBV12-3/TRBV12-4 TGTGCCAGCAGAAGGACAGATCAGCCCCAGCATTTT CASRRTDQPQHF
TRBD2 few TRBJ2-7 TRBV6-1 TGTGCCAGCAGTGACAGGGTTCACCGGACTAGCGGGAGGGCCTACGAGCAGTACTTC CASSDRVHRTSGRAYEQYF
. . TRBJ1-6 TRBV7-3 TGTGCCAGCAGCCTAGGAGCTAATTCACCCCTCCACTTT CASSLGANSPLHF
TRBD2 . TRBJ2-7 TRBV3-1 TGTGCCAGCAGCCGGACGGTGACTAGCGGGTTTACCTACGAGCAGTACTTC CASSRTVTSGFTYEQYF
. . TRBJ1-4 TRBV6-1 TGTGCCAGCAGTCGCGTCGGGGGGCCCGAAAAACTGTTTTTT CASSRVGGPEKLFF
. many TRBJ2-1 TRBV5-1 TGCGCCAGCAGCGCACAAACAGGCGGTCCGTACAATGAGCAGTTCTTC CASSAQTGGPYNEQFF
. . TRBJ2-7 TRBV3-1 TGTGCCAGCAGCCAAGTTTATTGGGACCCTCGCGAGCAGTACTTC CASSQVYWDPREQYF
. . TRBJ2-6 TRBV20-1 TGCAGTGCTAGAGATCAGAGCAGTTTACCTGGGGCCAACGTCCTGACTTTC CSARDQSSLPGANVLTF
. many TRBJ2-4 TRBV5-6 TGTGCCAGCAGCTTGGCCGGGTTGGACATTCAGTACTTC CASSLAGLDIQYF
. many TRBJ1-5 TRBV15 TGTGCCACCAGCAGAGACCGATTTGTGAATCAGCCCCAGCATTTT CATSRDRFVNQPQHF
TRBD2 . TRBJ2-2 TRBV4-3 TGCGCCAGCAGCCAAGACCTAGCGGAGTACACCGGGGAGCTGTTTTTT CASSQDLAEYTGELFF
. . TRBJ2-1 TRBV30 TGTGCCTGGAGCGTTTCCCCAGGATGGCGGGGCACCTACAATGAGCAGTTCTTC CAWSVSPGWRGTYNEQFF
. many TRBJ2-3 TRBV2 TGTGCCAGCAGTGAAGGCCCCCCAGGGACCCTCACAGATACGCAGTATTTT CASSEGPPGTLTDTQYF
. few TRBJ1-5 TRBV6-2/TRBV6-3 TGTGCCAGCGCCCGGAAGGAAAATCAGCCCCAGCATTTT CASARKENQPQHF
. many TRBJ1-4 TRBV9 TGTGCCAGCAGCGTTGGGACCCCTGTGGCCGGAGGTGAAAAACTGTTTTTT CASSVGTPVAGGEKLFF
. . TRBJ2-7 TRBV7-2 TGTGCCAGCAGCCCCAGTCGCTACGAGCAGTACTTC CASSPSRYEQYF
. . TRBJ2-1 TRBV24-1 TGTGCCACCAGTGATTTCGCGGGGCCGGGAGAGCAGTTCTTC CATSDFAGPGEQFF
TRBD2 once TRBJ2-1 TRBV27 TGTGCCAGCAGTCCCCCCGGACTAGCGGGAGTAAGTGAGCAGTTCTTC CASSPPGLAGVSEQFF
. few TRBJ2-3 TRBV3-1 TGTGCCAGCAGCGCCGGGACCAGGGGCCAGTATTTT CASSAGTRGQYF
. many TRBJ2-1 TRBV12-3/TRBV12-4 TGTGCCAGCAGTTTAACGGGTACAGAATACAATGAGCAGTTCTTC CASSLTGTEYNEQFF
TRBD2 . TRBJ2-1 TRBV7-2 TGTGCCAGCAGCCACCACCAGGCGGGGGGCTCCTACAATGAGCAGTTCTTC CASSHHQAGGSYNEQFF
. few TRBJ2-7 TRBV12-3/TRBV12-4 TGTGCCAGCAGTCCCGGGTCGGGGATCTACGAGCAGTACTTC CASSPGSGIYEQYF
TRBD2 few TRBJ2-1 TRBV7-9 TGTGCCAGCAGCTGGGGCGGACTAGCGGGAACCTACAATGAGCAGTTCTTC CASSWGGLAGTYNEQFF
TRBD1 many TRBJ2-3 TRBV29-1 TGCAGTGGACAGGACCACACAGATACGCAGTATTTT CSGQDHTDTQYF
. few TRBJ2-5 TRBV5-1 TGCGCCAGCAGCTTGGACGGGACCCCCTACCAAGAGACCCAGTACTTC CASSLDGTPYQETQYF
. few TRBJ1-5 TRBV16 TGTGCCAGCAGCCCCCGAGCACAAGATAGCAATCAGCCCCAGCATTTT CASSPRAQDSNQPQHF
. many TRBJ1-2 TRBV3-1 TGTGCCAGCAGCCAAGAGGGTTCCAGGTCTTATGGCTACACCTTC CASSQEGSRSYGYTF
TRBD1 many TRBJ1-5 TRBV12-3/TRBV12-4 TGTGCCAGCAGTCGGACAGGGGGGAATCAGCCCCAGCATTTT CASSRTGGNQPQHF
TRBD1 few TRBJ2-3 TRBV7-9 TGTGCCAGCAGCCCTTTGGACAGGGCGAGCACAGATACGCAGTATTTT CASSPLDRASTDTQYF
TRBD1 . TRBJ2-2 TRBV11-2 TGTGCCAGCTACAGGGGTAGCACCGGGGAGCTGTTTTTT CASYRGSTGELFF
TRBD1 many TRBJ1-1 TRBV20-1 TGCAGTGCGGGACAGGGGCTCACTGAAGCTTTCTTT CSAGQGLTEAFF
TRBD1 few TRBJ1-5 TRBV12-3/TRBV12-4 TGTGCCAGCAGGCCAGACAGGGTAAATCAGCCCCAGCATTTT CASRPDRVNQPQHF